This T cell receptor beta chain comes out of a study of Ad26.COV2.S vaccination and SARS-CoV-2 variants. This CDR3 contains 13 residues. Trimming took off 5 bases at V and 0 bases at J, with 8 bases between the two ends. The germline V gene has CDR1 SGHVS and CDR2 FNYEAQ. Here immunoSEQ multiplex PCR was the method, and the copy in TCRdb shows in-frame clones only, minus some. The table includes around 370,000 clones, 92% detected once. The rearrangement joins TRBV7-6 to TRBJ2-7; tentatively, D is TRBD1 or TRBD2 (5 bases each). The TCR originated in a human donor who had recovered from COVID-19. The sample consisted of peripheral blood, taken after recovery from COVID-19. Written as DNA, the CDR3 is TGTGCCAGCAGCCCGGGGCTCTCCTACGAGCAGTACTTC. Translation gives CASSPGLSYEQYF.